These T cell receptor beta chains were read from a single sample in a study of blood T cell repertoires in COVID-19. Produced via immunoSEQ multiplex PCR; TCRdb's table is partial and in-frame only. This table has roughly 200,000 clones, less than 90% appearing once. The sequenced sample consisted of PBMCs or T cells enriched from blood (not recorded which). These receptors were taken from a woman aged 25 to 39 who had been exposed to COVID-19. Both conserved end residues are part of each CDR3. The D gene is left open where the match is weak. Clone size is stated in some rows and not others, as once, few, many or a class when expanded.

j_call,v_call,clone_size,d_call,cdr3_nt,cdr3_aa
TRBJ1-4,TRBV21-1,NA,NA,TGTGCCAGCAGCAAAGGGCCTTTGAGGGCCCCCCTAGGGGAAAAACTGTTTTTT,CASSKGPLRAPLGEKLFF
TRBJ1-2,TRBV6-4,NA,NA,TGTGCCAGCAGTGACGGGGCGGATGGCTACACCTTC,CASSDGADGYTF
TRBJ2-5,TRBV9,NA,TRBD1,TGTGCCAGCAGCGCTGGACAGGGGGGGAAGGAGACCCAGTACTTC,CASSAGQGGKETQYF
TRBJ1-2,TRBV10-3,NA,NA,TGTGCCATCAGTGAGGATACACAAGTCTATGGCTACACCTTC,CAISEDTQVYGYTF
TRBJ1-3,TRBV10-2,NA,NA,TGCGCCAGCAGTGAGTCAGTAGTACGAGGAAACACCATATATTTT,CASSESVVRGNTIYF
TRBJ2-3,TRBV27,once,TRBD1,TGTGCCAGCAGTTCCCTCCGGACAGGGACCGCTACAGATACGCAGTATTTT,CASSSLRTGTATDTQYF
TRBJ2-7,TRBV6-5,NA,TRBD1,TGTGCCAGCAGCCCCACGACAGGGGCCTACGAGCAGTACTTC,CASSPTTGAYEQYF
TRBJ1-6,TRBV27,NA,NA,TGTGCCAGTACTGACAGATCAAATTCACCCCTCCACTTT,CASTDRSNSPLHF
TRBJ2-1,TRBV5-1,NA,NA,TGCGCCAGCAAGAGCTCCTACAATGAGCAGTTCTTC,CASKSSYNEQFF
TRBJ2-2,TRBV5-1,few,NA,TGCGCCAGCAGCTCTGTCCTCGCCGGGGAGCTGTTTTTT,CASSSVLAGELFF
TRBJ1-3,TRBV10-3,NA,TRBD1,TGTGCCATCAGCACCGGGACAGGGATCGGAAACACCATATATTTT,CAISTGTGIGNTIYF
TRBJ1-1,TRBV18,NA,TRBD1,TGTGCCAGCTCACCCGACAGGGTAGGGAACACTGAAGCTTTCTTT,CASSPDRVGNTEAFF
TRBJ2-3,TRBV19,NA,TRBD2,TGTGCCAGTAGTAGGATAGCGGGGGGCACAGATACGCAGTATTTT,CASSRIAGGTDTQYF
TRBJ2-7,TRBV28,NA,NA,TGTGCCAGCAGTGAGCCGGGGGGCAGCCCTTACGAGCAGTACTTC,CASSEPGGSPYEQYF
TRBJ2-3,TRBV12-5,NA,TRBD2,TGTGCTAGTTTGGGCGGGGGGTTGAGTGATACGCAGTATTTT,CASLGGGLSDTQYF
TRBJ2-5,TRBV5-1,once,TRBD2,TGCGCCAGCAGCTTGGTAGCCGGGACTAGCGGGTCCAAAGGAGAGACCCAGTACTTC,CASSLVAGTSGSKGETQYF
TRBJ2-3,TRBV29-1,NA,NA,TGCAGCGTTGAAGTGGGTACAGGGTTTCCTACAGATACGCAGTATTTT,CSVEVGTGFPTDTQYF
TRBJ1-5,TRBV5-1,NA,TRBD1,TGCGCCAGCAGCCTTGGGACAGGTGCTCAGGGGAATCAGCCCCAGCATTTT,CASSLGTGAQGNQPQHF
TRBJ1-2,TRBV21-1,NA,NA,TGTGCCAGCAGCAACCCTCGGCGCAGGGGCGCCAAGCATGGCTACACCTTC,CASSNPRRRGAKHGYTF
TRBJ1-1,TRBV27,NA,NA,TGTGCCAGCAGTTTACCAGGGAACACTGAAGCTTTCTTT,CASSLPGNTEAFF
TRBJ1-1,TRBV3-1/TRBV3-2,NA,NA,TGTGCCAGCAGCCACCGTGAGACTGAAGCTTTCTTT,CASSHRETEAFF
TRBJ1-1,TRBV4-2,NA,TRBD1,TGTGCCAGCAGGTCCGAGGACAGGGGGCGCGGGAGAACTGAAGCTTTCTTT,CASRSEDRGRGRTEAFF
TRBJ1-5,TRBV3-1/TRBV3-2,NA,NA,TGTGCCAGCAGCCAAGGATCGGCGCAGGGCTATTATCAGCCCCAGCATTTT,CASSQGSAQGYYQPQHF
TRBJ2-7,TRBV28,NA,TRBD1,TGTGCCAGCAGTACCCCGACAGGGGGGGACTACGAGCAGTACTTC,CASSTPTGGDYEQYF
TRBJ2-3,TRBV19,NA,NA,TGTGCCAGAGGCCAGGCTAATACGCAGTATTTT,CARGQANTQYF
TRBJ1-2,TRBV5-1,NA,NA,TGCGCCAGCAGCTTGTCTCCTACCCCCTACGAGGGACTCTATGGCTACACCTTC,CASSLSPTPYEGLYGYTF
TRBJ1-6,TRBV5-1,once,NA,TGCGCCAGCAGCTTTCTGGGACAACGGACTTCACCCCTCCACTTT,CASSFLGQRTSPLHF
TRBJ2-5,TRBV4-2,NA,TRBD2,TGTGCCAGCAGCCAAGAACTAGCGGGGGGGACTGGCTTAGAGACCCAGTACTTC,CASSQELAGGTGLETQYF
TRBJ2-7,TRBV5-4,NA,TRBD1,TGTGCCAGCAGCCACGGCAGGGACAGGGGGCTCTACGAGCAGTACTTC,CASSHGRDRGLYEQYF
TRBJ1-5,TRBV2,NA,NA,TGTGCCAGCAGTGGGCCAGGAGTGGGGGGGAATCAGCCCCAGCATTTT,CASSGPGVGGNQPQHF